This T cell receptor (beta chain) came from a study of lymphopenia after photon versus proton radiotherapy. The assay was immunoSEQ multiplex PCR, and TCRdb's table has in-frame clones only and misses some. The sample has roughly 30,000 clones, 94% seen once; the top ten hold about 0.66%. This CDR3 region has 16 residues. CDR1 is LNHNV, CDR2 YYDKDF, per germline (reference sequence). Trimming shortened V by 0 bases and J by 3 bases, and 15 bases separated the two germline ends. The V call is TRBV15, the J call TRBJ2-7; D remains unclear. The receptor comes from a woman in her fifties or sixties with cholangiocarcinoma. Sequenced material: peripheral blood, taken from a patient treated with photon-based radiotherapy. Here the CDR3 DNA reads TGTGCCACCAGCAGAGACCTCGTTTTTTCTCTCTACGAGCAGTACTTC. Encoded protein: CATSRDLVFSLYEQYF.